This T cell receptor beta chain was documented in a study of blood T cell repertoires in COVID-19. Allocation to cohorts depended on clinical history reported by the participants. People in the exposed group encountered a COVID-19 case within 2 weeks before entering the study. Authors' methods: Quantification of nucleated cells was approximated via reference gene primer amplification. Using immunoSEQ multiplex PCR, the repertoire was profiled, and TCRdb retains in-frame clones only, with some absent. V and J calls and clone size are as listed in that table; D and trimming were resolved from the DNA. The table includes about 350,000 clones, 88% detected once. The CDR3 runs 19 residues. Germline V gene lookup returns CDR1 SQVTM and CDR2 ANQGSEA. Unmatched junction bases numbered 12, after V lost 4 bases and J lost 1 base.

The sample was PBMCs or T cells enriched from blood (not recorded which). This TCR derives from a woman aged 30 to 39 who had been exposed to COVID-19. The J gene is TRBJ2-4, the V gene TRBV29-1; 14 bases are shared with TRBD2. CDR3 residues: CSVVGGTSGRDGAKNIQYF. The CDR3 bases are TGCAGCGTTGTGGGTGGGACTAGCGGGAGAGATGGGGCCAAAAACATTCAGTACTTC. Complete variable domain (other parts from reference TRBV29-1 and TRBJ2-4): SAVISQKPSRDICQRGTSLTIQCQVDSQVTMMFWYRQQPGQSLTLIATANQGSEATYESGFVIDKFPISRPNLTFSTLTVSNMSPEDSSIYLCSVVGGTSGRDGAKNIQYFGAGTRLSVL.